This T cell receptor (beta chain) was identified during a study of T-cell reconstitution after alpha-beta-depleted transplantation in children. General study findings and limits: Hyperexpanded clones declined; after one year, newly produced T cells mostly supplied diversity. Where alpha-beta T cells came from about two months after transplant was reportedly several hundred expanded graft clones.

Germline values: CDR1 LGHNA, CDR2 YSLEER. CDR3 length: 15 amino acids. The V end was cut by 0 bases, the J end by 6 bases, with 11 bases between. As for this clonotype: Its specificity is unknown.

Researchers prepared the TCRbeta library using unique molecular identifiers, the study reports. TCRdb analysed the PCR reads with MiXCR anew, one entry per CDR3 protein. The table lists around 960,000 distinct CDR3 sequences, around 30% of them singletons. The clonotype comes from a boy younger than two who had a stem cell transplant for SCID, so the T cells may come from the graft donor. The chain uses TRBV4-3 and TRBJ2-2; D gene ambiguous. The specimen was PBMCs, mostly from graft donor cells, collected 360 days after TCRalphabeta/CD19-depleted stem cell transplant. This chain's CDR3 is CASSQDIGRAGELFF. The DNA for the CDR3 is TGCGCCAGCAGCCAAGATATAGGTCGGGCCGGGGAGCTGTTTTTT.